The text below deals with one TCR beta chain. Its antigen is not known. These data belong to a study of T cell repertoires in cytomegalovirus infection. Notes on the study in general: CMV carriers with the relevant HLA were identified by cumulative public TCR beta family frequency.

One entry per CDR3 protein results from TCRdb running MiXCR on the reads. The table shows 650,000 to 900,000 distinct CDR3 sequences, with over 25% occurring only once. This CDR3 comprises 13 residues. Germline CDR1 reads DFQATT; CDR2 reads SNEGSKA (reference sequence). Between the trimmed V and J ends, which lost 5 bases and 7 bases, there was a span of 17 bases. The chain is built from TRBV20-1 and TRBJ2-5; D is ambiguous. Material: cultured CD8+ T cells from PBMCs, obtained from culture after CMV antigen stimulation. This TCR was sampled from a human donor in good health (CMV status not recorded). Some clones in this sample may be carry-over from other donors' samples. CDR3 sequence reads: CSAAPGPLGTQYF. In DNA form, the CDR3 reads TGCAGTGCTGCCCCCGGGCCTCTTGGGACCCAGTACTTC.